Listed below are T cell receptor beta chains from one sample, sequenced in a study of early T cells in non-severe SARS-CoV-2 infection. TCRdb independently ran MiXCR on the 5' RACE reads; one entry per CDR3 protein. This table holds about 110,000 distinct CDR3 sequences, 11% found once. Sequenced input: whole blood. These receptors were collected from an adult who was a healthcare worker with PCR-confirmed SARS-CoV-2 infection or an uninfected control (not recorded which). The CDR3 runs from the conserved cysteine through the conserved F or W. The D gene is left open where the match is weak. Some rows have no size entry. The others give once, few or many, or a class for an expanded clone.

j_gene: TRBJ2-7; abundance: many; v_gene: TRBV7-6; d_gene: TRBD1; CDR3aa: CASSLAPGQGDEQYF; CDR3nt: TGTGCCAGCAGCTTAGCCCCCGGACAGGGGGACGAGCAGTACTTC
j_gene: TRBJ2-7; abundance: few; v_gene: TRBV5-1; d_gene: -; CDR3aa: CASSGTSSYEQYF; CDR3nt: TGCGCCAGCAGCGGCACTAGCTCCTACGAGCAGTACTTC
j_gene: TRBJ2-3; abundance: -; v_gene: TRBV5-4; d_gene: -; CDR3aa: CASSSGKTADTQYF; CDR3nt: TGTGCCAGCAGCTCTGGGAAAACTGCTGATACGCAGTATTTT
j_gene: TRBJ1-2; abundance: many; v_gene: TRBV6-5; d_gene: -; CDR3aa: CASSRYEGISPRSYGYTF; CDR3nt: TGTGCCAGCAGTCGGTACGAGGGCATCTCCCCGAGATCGTATGGCTACACCTTC
j_gene: TRBJ2-7; abundance: few; v_gene: TRBV20-1; d_gene: -; CDR3aa: CSASTPTSNEQYF; CDR3nt: TGCAGTGCCTCGACCCCCACAAGTAACGAGCAGTACTTC
j_gene: TRBJ2-5; abundance: few; v_gene: TRBV4-3; d_gene: TRBD1; CDR3aa: CASSRDRGWTQYF; CDR3nt: TGCGCCAGCAGCCGGGACAGGGGATGGACCCAGTACTTC
j_gene: TRBJ2-5; abundance: -; v_gene: TRBV6-2/TRBV6-3; d_gene: -; CDR3aa: CASSYVGTQYF; CDR3nt: TGTGCCAGCAGTTACGTGGGGACCCAGTACTTC
j_gene: TRBJ2-7; abundance: many; v_gene: TRBV20-1; d_gene: TRBD1; CDR3aa: CSARGQESSYEQYF; CDR3nt: TGCAGTGCTAGGGGACAGGAGAGCTCCTACGAGCAGTACTTC
j_gene: TRBJ2-3; abundance: few; v_gene: TRBV20-1; d_gene: -; CDR3aa: CSASTYFADTQYF; CDR3nt: TGCAGTGCTAGCACCTACTTTGCGGATACGCAGTATTTT
j_gene: TRBJ2-1; abundance: -; v_gene: TRBV11-2; d_gene: -; CDR3aa: CATLIQGINEQFF; CDR3nt: TGTGCCACCCTGATACAAGGGATAAATGAGCAGTTCTTC